The present T cell receptor beta chain was sequenced within a study of blood T cell repertoires in COVID-19. Study overall: COVID-19 samples from acute and convalescent phases originated in the United States, Italy and Spain.

Participants were aged about 18 to 100 years from more than 20 US areas. Membership in each cohort depended on participant-reported clinical history. Authors' analysis steps: Reference gene primer amplification gave estimated nucleated cell counts. Sequencing was performed with immunoSEQ multiplex PCR; in TCRdb, only in-frame clones are kept and a portion is missing. V and J calls and clone size come straight from that table; D and trimming were deduced from the DNA. Among roughly 360,000 clones listed, approximately 87% were seen once. The germline CDR1 and CDR2 sequences are DFQATT and SNEGSKA (reference sequence). V was pared by 4 bases and J by 8 bases, with 1 base of the junction left unmatched. This CDR3 contains 10 residues.

The specimen was PBMCs or T cells enriched from blood (not recorded which). The chain uses TRBV20-1 and TRBJ1-2; 7 bases align to TRBD1. This receptor was identified in a man younger than 40 who had recovered from COVID-19. CDR3 bases: TGCAGTGCTACAGGGGGAGGCTACACCTTC. Residues: CSATGGGYTF.